These 13 T cell receptor beta chains were all obtained from the same sample, sequenced in a study of T-cell memory formation after mild COVID-19. TCRdb re-analysed the 5' RACE reads in MiXCR, keeping a single row per CDR3 protein. The table records roughly 250,000 distinct CDR3 sequences, 15% to 20% of them present only once. Sequencing input: PBMCs or a T cell subset sorted from them (not recorded which). These receptors were obtained from a man in his late teens or twenties who had mild COVID-19 (a few samples of this study predate the infection). Cell type and time point are not known.

This clonotype was counted only a few times. The rearrangement joins TRBV30 to TRBJ2-3; weak D call: TRBD1 (5 bases). Germline values: CDR1 GTSNPN, CDR2 SVGIG (reference sequence). Trimming stripped 4 bases from V and 5 bases from J, with 13 bases between. The CDR3 contains 13 residues. CDR3 amino acids: CAWTQGLGDTQYF. The CDR3 nucleotides read TGTGCCTGGACCCAGGGTTTGGGAGATACGCAGTATTTT.

This clonotype has a handful of counts. The chain links TRBV4-3 to TRBJ1-4; D call uncertain. Germline V lookup: CDR1 LGHNA, CDR2 YSLEER. V was pared by 0 bases and J by 8 bases, with 16 bases between. The CDR3 length is 16 residues. The CDR3 coding sequence is TGCGCCAGCAGCCAAGAAGGCGATTACAGTTGGGAAAAACTGTTTTTT. It is translated as CASSQEGDYSWEKLFF.

This clonotype showed up just once. The chain employs TRBV25-1 and TRBJ2-7; 9 bases are a match to TRBD1. CDR3 length: 14 residues. CDR1 and CDR2 from the germline V gene are MGHDK and SYGVNS. The J segment lost 4 bases and the V segment lost 5 bases, leaving 6 bases of the junction unmatched. Here the CDR3 DNA reads TGTGCCAGCAGTCGGGCAGGACAGGGGTACGAGCAGTACTTC. Residues: CASSRAGQGYEQYF.

This clonotype was found many times. The chain combines TRBV10-2 with TRBJ1-2; a weak D match, TRBD1 (5 bases). V lost 4 bases to trimming and J lost 7 bases, with 19 bases between them. Germline values: CDR1 WSHSY, CDR2 SAAADI. The CDR3 loop spans 15 amino acids. CDR3 in amino acids: CASSGPIGTLGGYTF. DNA of the CDR3: TGCGCCAGCAGTGGCCCGATCGGGACTCTAGGTGGCTACACCTTC.

The chain carries TRBV4-2 and TRBJ1-5; D is unresolved. The germline V gene has CDR1 LGHNA and CDR2 YNFKEQ. This CDR3 is 13 amino acids long. Deletions cut 8 bases from V and 5 bases from J, with 13 bases between. Written as DNA, the CDR3 is TGTGCCAGCGCGGGCCAGTGGGATCAGCCCCAGCATTTT. Protein: CASAGQWDQPQHF.

This clonotype was observed a few times. This chain uses TRBV20-1 with TRBJ2-1, with D perhaps matching TRBD2 (6 bases). Looked up from germline, CDR1 is DFQATT and CDR2 is SNEGSKA (reference sequence). The CDR3 has 13 amino acids. The CDR3 nucleotides read TGCGGGCCGGTACGGGGGTCATACAATGAGCAGTTCTTC. Translated: CGPVRGSYNEQFF.

This clonotype was seen more than once but under ten times. This chain connects TRBV7-2 to TRBJ2-3; the match to TRBD2 covers 11 bases. Germline CDR1 is SGHTA and CDR2 is FQGNSA. V was clipped by 5 bases and J by 1 base; unmatched bases: 8. This CDR3 is 17 amino acids long. The CDR3 sequence is CASSQYYSGGGTDTQYF. In DNA form, the CDR3 reads TGTGCCAGCAGCCAATACTATAGCGGGGGGGGCACAGATACGCAGTATTTT. The full variable domain, with the rest looked up from reference TRBV7-2 and TRBJ2-3, is GAGVSQSPSNKVTEKGKDVELRCDPISGHTALYWYRQSLGQGLEFLIYFQGNSAPDKSGLPSDRFSAERTGGSVSTLTIQRTQQEDSAVYLCASSQYYSGGGTDTQYFGPGTRLTVL.

The DNA for the CDR3 is TGTGCCAGCAGTTTATCTTACTCAGGCAATCAGCCCCAGCATTTT. Its translation is CASSLSYSGNQPQHF. J is TRBJ1-5 and V is TRBV28, with D unresolved. Germline V CDR1 and CDR2: MDHEN, SYDVKM. Trimming took 1 base from V and 2 from J, leaving 9 bases between them. This CDR3 is 15 amino acids long.

This clonotype was recorded a few times. V and J are TRBV10-3 and TRBJ2-3; TRBD2 matches at 11 bases. CDR3 length equals 17 residues. Germline values: CDR1 ENHRY, CDR2 SYGVKD. J was trimmed by 2 bases and V by 1 base; bases with no gene match: 5. The CDR3 is CAISELASGGLTDTQYF. The CDR3 DNA sequence: TGTGCCATCAGTGAGTTGGCTAGCGGGGGGCTCACAGATACGCAGTATTTT.

This clonotype was counted between two and nine times. The rearrangement joins TRBV6-2 or TRBV6-3 to TRBJ1-1; TRBD1 might be the D (5 bases). The V end was cut by 7 bases, the J end by 3 bases, with 9 bases between. Looked up from germline, CDR1 is MNHEY and CDR2 is SVGEGT. This CDR3 spans 12 amino acids. The CDR3 sequence: CASTKGHTEAFF. DNA of the CDR3: TGTGCCAGCACAAAGGGACACACTGAAGCTTTCTTT.

This clonotype was seen ten or more times. This chain joins TRBV20-1 and TRBJ1-3; D gene uncertain. The CDR3 totals 15 residues. V shed 3 bases and J shed 2 bases, with 14 bases lying between them. Germline CDR1 and CDR2: DFQATT and SNEGSKA (reference sequence). CDR3 residues: CSASPSAAAGNTIYF. The CDR3 region has the DNA TGCAGTGCTAGTCCCTCGGCAGCTGCTGGAAACACCATATATTTT.

The chain links TRBV28 to TRBJ1-2; 8 bases fit TRBD1. The germline V gene has CDR1 MDHEN and CDR2 SYDVKM. Trimming at V came to 7 bases and at J to 5 bases, leaving 9 bases not matched to a gene. CDR3 length equals 14 residues. CDR3 region: CASTTQGAGYGYTF. The CDR3 region has the DNA TGTGCCAGCACTACTCAGGGGGCAGGTTATGGCTACACCTTC.

The chain combines TRBV7-2 with TRBJ1-1; a weak D match, TRBD1 (6 bases). Germline V lookup: CDR1 SGHTA, CDR2 FQGNSA. Trimming took off 4 bases at V and 10 bases at J, with 13 bases between the two ends. The CDR3 length is 12 residues. CDR3 sequence reads: CASSSSGARAFF. DNA for the CDR3: TGTGCCAGCAGCTCTTCAGGGGCGAGAGCTTTCTTT.